The clone carrying this T cell receptor (beta chain) was seen a handful of times. The sorted Tregs were CD4+CD25+CD127-/low cells. TCRdb reanalysed the 5' RACE reads using MiXCR and keeps one entry per CDR3 protein. Among more than 9,500 distinct CDR3 sequences, just over 25% were seen once, and the ten largest hold about 3.2%. Trimming removed 5 bases at V and 1 base at J, with 12 bases between. The CDR3 has 14 residues. The germline gives CDR1 SGHRS, CDR2 YFSETQ. Sequenced: Tregs sorted from blood. This chain uses TRBV5-1 with TRBJ1-1, with TRBD1 as a possible D gene (6 bases). This clonotype was sampled from a female donor with breast cancer. CDR3: CASRGRGTNTEAFF. CDR3 coding DNA: TGCGCCAGCAGGGGTAGGGGGACGAACACTGAAGCTTTCTTT. Drawing the rest from reference TRBV5-1 and TRBJ1-1, the complete variable domain is KAGVTQTPRYLIKTRGQQVTLSCSPISGHRSVSWYQQTPGQGLQFLFEYFSETQRNKGNFPGRFSGRQFSNSRSEMNVSTLELGDSALYLCASRGRGTNTEAFFGQGTRLTVV.